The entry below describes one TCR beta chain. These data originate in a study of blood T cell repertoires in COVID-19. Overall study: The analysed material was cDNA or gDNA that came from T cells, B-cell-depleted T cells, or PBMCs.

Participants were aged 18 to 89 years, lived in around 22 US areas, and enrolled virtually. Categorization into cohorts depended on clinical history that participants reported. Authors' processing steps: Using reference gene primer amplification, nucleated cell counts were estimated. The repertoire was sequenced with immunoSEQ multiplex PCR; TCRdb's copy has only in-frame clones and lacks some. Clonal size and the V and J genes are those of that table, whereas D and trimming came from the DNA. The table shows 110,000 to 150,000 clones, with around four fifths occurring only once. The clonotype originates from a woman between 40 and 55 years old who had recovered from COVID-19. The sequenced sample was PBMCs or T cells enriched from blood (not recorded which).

CDR3 nucleotide sequence: TGTGCCATCAGTGAAGGGGGATATAATTCACCCCTCCACTTT. Protein: CAISEGGYNSPLHF. This chain joins TRBV10-3 and TRBJ1-6, with D possibly matching TRBD1 (6 bases). Germline-derived CDR1 and CDR2 are ENHRY and SYGVKD. Trimming removed 3 bases from V and 4 bases from J, with 7 bases in between. CDR3 length: 14 residues.